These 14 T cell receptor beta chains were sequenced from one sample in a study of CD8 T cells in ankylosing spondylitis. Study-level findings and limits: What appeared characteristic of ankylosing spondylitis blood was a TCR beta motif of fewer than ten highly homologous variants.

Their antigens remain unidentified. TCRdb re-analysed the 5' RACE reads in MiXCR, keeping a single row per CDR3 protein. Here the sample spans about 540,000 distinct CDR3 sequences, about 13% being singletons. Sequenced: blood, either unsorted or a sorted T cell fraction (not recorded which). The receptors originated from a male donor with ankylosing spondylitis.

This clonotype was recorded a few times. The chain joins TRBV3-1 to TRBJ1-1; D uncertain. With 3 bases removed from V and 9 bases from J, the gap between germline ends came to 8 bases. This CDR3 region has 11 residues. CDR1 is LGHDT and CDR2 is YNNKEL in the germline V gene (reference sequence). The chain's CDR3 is CASSQLHKAFF. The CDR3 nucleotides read TGTGCCAGCAGCCAGTTACACAAAGCTTTCTTT.

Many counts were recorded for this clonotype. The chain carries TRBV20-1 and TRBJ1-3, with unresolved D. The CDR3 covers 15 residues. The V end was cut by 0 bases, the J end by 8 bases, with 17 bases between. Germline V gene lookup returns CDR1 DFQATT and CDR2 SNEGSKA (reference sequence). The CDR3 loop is CSARDREPSEDTIYF. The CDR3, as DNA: TGCAGTGCTAGAGATCGAGAACCAAGCGAGGACACCATATATTTT.

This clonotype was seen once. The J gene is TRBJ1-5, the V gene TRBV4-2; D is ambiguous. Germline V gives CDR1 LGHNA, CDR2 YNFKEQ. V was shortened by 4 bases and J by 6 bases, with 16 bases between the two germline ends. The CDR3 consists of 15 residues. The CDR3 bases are TGTGCCAGCAGCCCCGGGTCTTCACGGGGTCAGCCCCAGCATTTT. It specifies CASSPGSSRGQPQHF.

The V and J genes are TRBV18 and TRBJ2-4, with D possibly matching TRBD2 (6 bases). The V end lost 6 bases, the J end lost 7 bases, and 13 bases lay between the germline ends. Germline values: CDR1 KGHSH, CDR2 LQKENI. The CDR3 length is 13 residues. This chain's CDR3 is CASSPGVENIQYF. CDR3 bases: TGTGCCAGCTCTCCGGGGGTAGAGAACATTCAGTACTTC.

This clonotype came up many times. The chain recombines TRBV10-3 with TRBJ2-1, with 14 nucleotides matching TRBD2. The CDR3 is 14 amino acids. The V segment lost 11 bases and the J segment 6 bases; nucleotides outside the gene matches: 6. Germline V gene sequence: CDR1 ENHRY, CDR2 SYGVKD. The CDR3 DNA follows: TGTGCCGCCAGGGGACTAGCGGGAGTCAATGAGCAGTTCTTC. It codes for CAARGLAGVNEQFF.

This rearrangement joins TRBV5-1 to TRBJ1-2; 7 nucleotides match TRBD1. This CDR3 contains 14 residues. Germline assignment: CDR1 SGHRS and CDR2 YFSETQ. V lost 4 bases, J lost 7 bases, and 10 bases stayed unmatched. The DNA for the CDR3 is TGCGCCAGCAGCCCGGGACAGCTCCTCTCTGGCTACACCTTC. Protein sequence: CASSPGQLLSGYTF.

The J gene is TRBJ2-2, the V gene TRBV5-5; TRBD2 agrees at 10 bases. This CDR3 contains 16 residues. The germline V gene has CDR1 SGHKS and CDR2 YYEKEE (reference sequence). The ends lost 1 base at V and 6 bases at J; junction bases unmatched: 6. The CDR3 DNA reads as TGTGCCAGCAGCTTGATCCTAGCGGGAGATCCCGGGGAGCTGTTTTTT. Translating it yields CASSLILAGDPGELFF.

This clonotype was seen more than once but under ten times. The CDR3 region is CASKGQFYGYTF. The CDR3 DNA is TGTGCCAGCAAAGGACAGTTCTATGGCTACACCTTC. The gene calls are TRBV2 and TRBJ1-2, with a tentative D call TRBD1 (6 bases). The ends were cut back, 7 bases at V and 4 bases at J, with 10 bases in the middle. The V gene's germline CDR1 is SNHLY and CDR2 FYNNEI. The CDR3 is 12 residues long.

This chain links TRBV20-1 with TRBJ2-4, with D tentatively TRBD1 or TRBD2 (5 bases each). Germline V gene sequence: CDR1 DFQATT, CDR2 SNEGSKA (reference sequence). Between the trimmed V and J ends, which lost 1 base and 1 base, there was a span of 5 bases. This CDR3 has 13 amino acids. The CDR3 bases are TGCAGTGCTAGAGGGGGGGCCAAAAACATTCAGTACTTC. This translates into CSARGGAKNIQYF.

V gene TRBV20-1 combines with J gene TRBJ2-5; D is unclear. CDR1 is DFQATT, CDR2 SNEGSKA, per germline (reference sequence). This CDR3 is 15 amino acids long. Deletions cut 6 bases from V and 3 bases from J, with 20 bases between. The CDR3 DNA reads TGCAGTGCCTATAACCCCACAGCCGTAGAAGAGACCCAGTACTTC. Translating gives CSAYNPTAVEETQYF.

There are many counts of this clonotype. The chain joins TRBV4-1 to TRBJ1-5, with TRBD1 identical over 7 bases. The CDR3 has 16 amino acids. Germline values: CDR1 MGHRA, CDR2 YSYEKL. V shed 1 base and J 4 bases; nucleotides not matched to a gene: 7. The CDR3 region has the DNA TGCGCCAGCAGCCAAGGTGAGGGGGCAGGGAATCAGCCCCAGCATTTT. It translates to CASSQGEGAGNQPQHF.

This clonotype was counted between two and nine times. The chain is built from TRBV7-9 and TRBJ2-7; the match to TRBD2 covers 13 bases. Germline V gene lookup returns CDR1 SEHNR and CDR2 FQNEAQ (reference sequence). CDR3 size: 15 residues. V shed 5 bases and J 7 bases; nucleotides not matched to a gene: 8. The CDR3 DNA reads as TGTGCCAGCAGCCAGAGGACTAGCGGGAGTCGGGAGCAGTACTTC. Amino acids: CASSQRTSGSREQYF.

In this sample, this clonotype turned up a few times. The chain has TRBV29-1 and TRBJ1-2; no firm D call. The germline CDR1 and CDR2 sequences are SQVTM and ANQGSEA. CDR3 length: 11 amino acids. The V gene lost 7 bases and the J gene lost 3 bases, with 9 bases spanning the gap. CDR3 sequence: CSANFDYGYTF. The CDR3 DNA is TGCAGCGCAAACTTTGACTATGGCTACACCTTC.

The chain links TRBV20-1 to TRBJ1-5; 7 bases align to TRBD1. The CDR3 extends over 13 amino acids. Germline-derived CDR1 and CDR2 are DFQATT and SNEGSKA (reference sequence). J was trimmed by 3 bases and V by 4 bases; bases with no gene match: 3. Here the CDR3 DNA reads TGCAGTGCTACTACAGGGGTCAATCAGCCCCAGCATTTT. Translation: CSATTGVNQPQHF.